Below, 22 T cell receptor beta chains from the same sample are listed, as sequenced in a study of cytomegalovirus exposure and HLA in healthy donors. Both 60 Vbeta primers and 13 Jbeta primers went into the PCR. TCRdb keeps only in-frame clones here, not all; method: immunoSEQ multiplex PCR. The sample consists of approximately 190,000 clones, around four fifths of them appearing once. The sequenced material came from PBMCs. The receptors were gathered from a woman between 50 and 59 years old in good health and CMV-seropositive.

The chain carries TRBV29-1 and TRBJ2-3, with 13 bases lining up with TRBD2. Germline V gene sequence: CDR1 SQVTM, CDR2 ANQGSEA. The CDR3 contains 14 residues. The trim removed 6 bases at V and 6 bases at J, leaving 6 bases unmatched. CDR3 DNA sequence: TGCAGCGTCACAGGACTAGCGGGGGTTGATACGCAGTATTTT. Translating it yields CSVTGLAGVDTQYF.

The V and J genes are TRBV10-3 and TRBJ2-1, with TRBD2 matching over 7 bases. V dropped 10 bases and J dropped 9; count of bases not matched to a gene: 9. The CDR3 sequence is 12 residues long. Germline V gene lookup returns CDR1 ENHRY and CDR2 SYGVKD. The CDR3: CATGDYYAEQFF. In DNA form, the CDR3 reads TGTGCCACGGGGGACTATTACGCTGAGCAGTTCTTC.

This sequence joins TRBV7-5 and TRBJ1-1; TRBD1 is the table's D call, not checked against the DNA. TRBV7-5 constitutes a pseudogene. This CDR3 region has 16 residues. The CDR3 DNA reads TGTGCCAGAAGCTTAGACCCCGGGACAGGGAACACTGAAGCTTTCTTT. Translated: CARSLDPGTGNTEAFF.

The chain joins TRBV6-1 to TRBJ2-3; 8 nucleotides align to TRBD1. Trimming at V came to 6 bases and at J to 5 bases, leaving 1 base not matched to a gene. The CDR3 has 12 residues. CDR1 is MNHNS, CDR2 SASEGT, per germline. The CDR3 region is CASRQGGDTQYF. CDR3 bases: TGTGCCAGCAGACAGGGGGGAGATACGCAGTATTTT.

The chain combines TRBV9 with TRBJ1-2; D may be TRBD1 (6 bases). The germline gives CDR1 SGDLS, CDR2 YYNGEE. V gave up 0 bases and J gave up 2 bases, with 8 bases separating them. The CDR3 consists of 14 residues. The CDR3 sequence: CASSVDRENYGYTF. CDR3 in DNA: TGTGCCAGCAGCGTAGACAGGGAAAACTATGGCTACACCTTC.

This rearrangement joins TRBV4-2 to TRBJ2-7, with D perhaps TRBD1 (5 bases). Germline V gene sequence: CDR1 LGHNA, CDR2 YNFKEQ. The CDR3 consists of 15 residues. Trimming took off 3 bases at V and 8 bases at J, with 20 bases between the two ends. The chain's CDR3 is CASSHLGDSAYQQYF. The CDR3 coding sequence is TGTGCCAGCAGCCACCTCGGTGACAGTGCTTATCAGCAGTACTTC.

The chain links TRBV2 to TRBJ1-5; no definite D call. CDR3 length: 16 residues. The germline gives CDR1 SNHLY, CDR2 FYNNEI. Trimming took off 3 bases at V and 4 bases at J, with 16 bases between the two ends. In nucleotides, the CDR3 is TGTGCCAGCAGTGACCCTAACCGGCGGGAGAATCAGCCCCAGCATTTT. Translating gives CASSDPNRRENQPQHF.

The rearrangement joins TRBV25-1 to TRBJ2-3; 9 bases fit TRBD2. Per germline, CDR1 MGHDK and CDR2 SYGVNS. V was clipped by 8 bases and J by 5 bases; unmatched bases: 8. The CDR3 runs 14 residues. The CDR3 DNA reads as TGTGCCAGCCGGGCGGGGGGGGCCGGAGATACGCAGTATTTT. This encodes CASRAGGAGDTQYF.

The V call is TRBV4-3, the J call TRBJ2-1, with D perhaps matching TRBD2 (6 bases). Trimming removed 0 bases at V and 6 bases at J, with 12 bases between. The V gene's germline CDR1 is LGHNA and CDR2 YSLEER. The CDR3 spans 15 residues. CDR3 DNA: TGCGCCAGCAGCCAAGATGAGACTAGGACCAATGAGCAGTTCTTC. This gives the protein CASSQDETRTNEQFF.

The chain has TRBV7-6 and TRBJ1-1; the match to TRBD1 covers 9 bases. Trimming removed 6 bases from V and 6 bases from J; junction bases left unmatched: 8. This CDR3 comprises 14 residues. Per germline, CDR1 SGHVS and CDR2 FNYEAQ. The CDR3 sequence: CASSLNRGLAEAFF. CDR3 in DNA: TGTGCCAGCAGTTTAAACAGGGGGCTAGCTGAAGCTTTCTTT.

The CDR3 is CASSSNQPQHF. The CDR3 nucleotides read TGTGCCAGCAGTTCAAATCAGCCCCAGCATTTT. The chain has TRBV6-1 and TRBJ1-5; D ambiguous. The ends were cut back, 5 bases at V and 4 bases at J, with 3 bases in the middle. Germline-derived CDR1 and CDR2 are MNHNS and SASEGT. The CDR3 spans 11 residues.

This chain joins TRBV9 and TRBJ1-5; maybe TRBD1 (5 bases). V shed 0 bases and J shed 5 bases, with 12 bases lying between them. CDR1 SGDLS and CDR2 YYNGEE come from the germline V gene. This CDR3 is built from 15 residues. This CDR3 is CASSVDGGRDQPQHF. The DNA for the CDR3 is TGTGCCAGCAGCGTAGACGGGGGAAGGGATCAGCCCCAGCATTTT.

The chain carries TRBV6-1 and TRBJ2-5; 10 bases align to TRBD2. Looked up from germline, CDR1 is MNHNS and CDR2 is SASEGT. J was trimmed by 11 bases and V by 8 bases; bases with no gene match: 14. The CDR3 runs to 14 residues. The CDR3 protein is CASLIAGGSGEQYF. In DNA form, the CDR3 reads TGTGCCAGCCTTATAGCGGGGGGCAGTGGGGAGCAGTACTTC.

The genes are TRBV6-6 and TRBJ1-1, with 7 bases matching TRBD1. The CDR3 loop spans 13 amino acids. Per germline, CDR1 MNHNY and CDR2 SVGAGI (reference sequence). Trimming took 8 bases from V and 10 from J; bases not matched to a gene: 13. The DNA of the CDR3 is TGTGCCAGCTGCCTCAGGGGGGAGTTTCCAGCTTTCTTT. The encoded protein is CASCLRGEFPAFF.

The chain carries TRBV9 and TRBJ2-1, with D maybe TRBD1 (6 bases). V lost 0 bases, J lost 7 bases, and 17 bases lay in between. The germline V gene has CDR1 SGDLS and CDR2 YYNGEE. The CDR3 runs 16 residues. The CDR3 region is CASSVDLQGMGNEQFF. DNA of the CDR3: TGTGCCAGCAGCGTAGATTTACAGGGCATGGGGAATGAGCAGTTCTTC.

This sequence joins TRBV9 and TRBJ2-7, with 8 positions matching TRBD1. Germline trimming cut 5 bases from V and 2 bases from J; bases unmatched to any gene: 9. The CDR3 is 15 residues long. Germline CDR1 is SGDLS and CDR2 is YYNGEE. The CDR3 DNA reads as TGTGCCAGCAGTCTACTAGGGACAGGCACCTACGAGCAGTACTTC. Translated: CASSLLGTGTYEQYF.

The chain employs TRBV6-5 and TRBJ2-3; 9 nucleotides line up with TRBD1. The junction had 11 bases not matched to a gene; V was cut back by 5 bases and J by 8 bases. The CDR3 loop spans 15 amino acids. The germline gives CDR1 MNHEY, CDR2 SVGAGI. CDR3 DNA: TGTGCCAGCAGTCCAGGACCGGGACAGGGAGTTACGCAGTATTTT. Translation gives CASSPGPGQGVTQYF.

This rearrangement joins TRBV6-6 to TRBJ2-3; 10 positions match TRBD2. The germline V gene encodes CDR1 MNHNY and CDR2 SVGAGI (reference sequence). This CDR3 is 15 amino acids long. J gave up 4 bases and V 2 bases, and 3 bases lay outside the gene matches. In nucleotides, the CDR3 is TGTGCCAGCAGTTACGAAAGCGGGGGGGCAGATACGCAGTATTTT. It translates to CASSYESGGADTQYF.

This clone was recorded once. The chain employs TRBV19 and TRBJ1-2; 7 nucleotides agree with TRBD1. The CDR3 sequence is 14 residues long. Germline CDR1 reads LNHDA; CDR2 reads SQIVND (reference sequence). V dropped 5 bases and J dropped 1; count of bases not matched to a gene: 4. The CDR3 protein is CASSPGTDNYGYTF. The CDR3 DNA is TGTGCCAGTAGTCCGGGGACAGATAACTATGGCTACACCTTC. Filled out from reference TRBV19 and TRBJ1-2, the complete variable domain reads DGGITQSPKYLFRKEGQNVTLSCEQNLNHDAMYWYRQDPGQGLRLIYYSQIVNDFQKGDIAEGYSVSREKKESFPLTVTSAQKNPTAFYLCASSPGTDNYGYTFGSGTRLTVV.

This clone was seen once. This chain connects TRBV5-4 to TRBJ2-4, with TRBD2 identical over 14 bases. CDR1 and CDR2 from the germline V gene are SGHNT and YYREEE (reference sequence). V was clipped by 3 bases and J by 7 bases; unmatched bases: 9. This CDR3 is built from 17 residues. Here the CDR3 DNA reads TGTGCCAGCAGCTGGGGACTAGCGGGGGAGGGGAGGAACATTCAGTACTTC. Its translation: CASSWGLAGEGRNIQYF.

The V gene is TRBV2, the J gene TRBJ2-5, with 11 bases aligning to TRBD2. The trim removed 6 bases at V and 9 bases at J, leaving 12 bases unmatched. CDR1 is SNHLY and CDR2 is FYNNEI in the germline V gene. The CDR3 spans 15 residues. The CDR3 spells CASRSTSGAPLAQYF. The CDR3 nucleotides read TGTGCCAGCAGGTCGACTAGCGGGGCCCCCCTGGCCCAGTACTTC.

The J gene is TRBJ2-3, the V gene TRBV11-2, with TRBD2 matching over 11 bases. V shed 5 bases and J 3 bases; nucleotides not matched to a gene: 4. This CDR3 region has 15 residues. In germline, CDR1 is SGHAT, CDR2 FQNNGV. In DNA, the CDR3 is TGTGCCAGCAGCCTTAGCGGGGGGGCAACAGATACGCAGTATTTT. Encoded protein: CASSLSGGATDTQYF.